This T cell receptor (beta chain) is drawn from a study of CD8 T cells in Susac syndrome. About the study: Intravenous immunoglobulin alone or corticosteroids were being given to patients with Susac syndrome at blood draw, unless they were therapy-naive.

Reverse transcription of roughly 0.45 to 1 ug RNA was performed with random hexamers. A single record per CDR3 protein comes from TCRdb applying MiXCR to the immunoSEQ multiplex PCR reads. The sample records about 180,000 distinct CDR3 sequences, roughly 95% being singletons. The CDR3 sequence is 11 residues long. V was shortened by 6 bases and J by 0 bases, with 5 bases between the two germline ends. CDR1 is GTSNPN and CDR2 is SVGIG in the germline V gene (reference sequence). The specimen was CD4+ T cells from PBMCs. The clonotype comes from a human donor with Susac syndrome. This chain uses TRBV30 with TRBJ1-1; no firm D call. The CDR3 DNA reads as TGTGCCTGCTTCATGAACACTGAAGCTTTCTTT. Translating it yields CACFMNTEAFF.